Listed below are T cell receptor beta chains from one sample, sequenced in a study of cytomegalovirus exposure and HLA in healthy donors. Some clones are missing from TCRdb's copy, which holds only in-frame ones; the method was immunoSEQ multiplex PCR. The data show 100,000 to 150,000 clones, 75% to 85% seen once. Sequenced: PBMCs. These receptors were obtained from a woman between 45 and 60 years old in good health and CMV-seropositive. CDR3s include the opening cysteine and the closing phenylalanine or tryptophan. Each record gives: CDR3 length, J gene, V gene, D gene, CDR3 protein. D genes are given only for firm matches.

16,TRBJ2-7,TRBV7-2,-,CASSSQGAGAGAEQYF
17,TRBJ2-6,TRBV19,TRBD1,CASSRDSTFSGANVLTF
14,TRBJ2-1,TRBV7-9,-,CASFRVGVYNEQFF
13,TRBJ1-1,TRBV5-1,-,CASSGGWDTEAFF
15,TRBJ2-3,TRBV18,-,CASSLRGRIADTQYF
15,TRBJ1-1,TRBV5-1,TRBD1,CASSSQGGAGTEAFF
15,TRBJ2-5,TRBV7-2,TRBD1,CASSFQTGALETQYF
16,TRBJ1-6,TRBV6-5,TRBD1,CASSYSDRGRFSPLHF
11,TRBJ1-2,TRBV20-1,-,CSAGGGYGYTF
12,TRBJ2-7,TRBV9,TRBD2,CASSPGGYEQYF
16,TRBJ2-7,TRBV6-6,TRBD1,CASSYTDRVFSYEQYF
16,TRBJ1-1,TRBV9,-,CASSVAPQTGNTEAFF
13,TRBJ2-5,TRBV29-1,-,CSGRGRGGETQYF
16,TRBJ2-3,TRBV5-1,TRBD2,CASSPYRGGGTDTQYF
14,TRBJ1-4,TRBV15,TRBD1,CATSSRTGVEKLFF
19,TRBJ1-4,TRBV4-3,-,CASSLKGDRISSGNEKLFF
15,TRBJ2-7,TRBV2,TRBD2,CASSVRLAGEGEQYF
17,TRBJ1-4,TRBV27,-,CASSPQTRRGANEKLFF
16,TRBJ2-1,TRBV7-3,-,CASSPLPGSSYNEQFF
17,TRBJ2-3,TRBV4-3,TRBD2,CASSQYGQGGYSDTQYF